This paragraph reports one T cell receptor (beta chain). The antigen is undetermined. This sample was taken from a study of Ad26.COV2.S vaccination and SARS-CoV-2 variants. Measured with immunoSEQ multiplex PCR; TCRdb has only the in-frame clones, and not every one. The sample includes hundreds of thousands of clones, 90% seen only once; the top ten take 9.5% to 15%. The study, taken as a whole, reports: Participants in the vaccine arm had higher spike-specific TCR breadth; placebo recipients had lower. Non-spike TCR breadth did not differ much between vaccine and placebo recipients.

Treatment described: around 19 received Ad26.COV2.S at low or high dose, single or two shots; five or six received placebo; per-sample allocation not given. Day 63 after the first injection of vaccine or placebo was the sampling time. The CDR3 loop spans 14 amino acids. The V and J ends lost 1 base and 6 bases respectively, with 12 bases between them. Germline V gene lookup returns CDR1 MGHRA and CDR2 YSYEKL. The V call is TRBV4-1, the J call TRBJ1-1, with D maybe TRBD1 (5 bases). The sequence came from a person aged 18-65 years who received the Ad26.COV2.S COVID-19 vaccine or a placebo. The sequencing used peripheral blood, collected in a trial of Ad26.COV2.S vaccine versus placebo. The CDR3 coding sequence is TGCGCCAGCAGCCAAGCAGGGAGTGTGGCTGAAGCTTTCTTT. The encoded protein is CASSQAGSVAEAFF.